This record concerns one T cell receptor (beta chain) sequence. What it binds is not known. The same CDR3 is also encoded by other DNA sequences in this sample. Generated by immunoSEQ multiplex PCR, the TCRdb table keeps only in-frame clones and is missing some. The sample holds millions of clones, roughly nine tenths seen once. The sample comes from a study of shared clonotypes between healthy human individuals. Study-level results: Among several donors, approximately 4.6% of naive CD4 clonotypes were found in common.

The sequenced sample consisted of naive CD4+ T cells sorted from blood. Subset specified: CD45RA+ positively selected. This TCR was sampled from a man aged 18 to 30 in good health.

CDR3 sequence: CASSYSRLAGGYEQYF. The DNA for the CDR3 is TGTGCCAGCAGTTACTCGAGACTAGCGGGGGGCTACGAGCAGTACTTC. The gene calls are TRBV6-5 and TRBJ2-7, with 13 positions matching TRBD2. The J segment lost 3 bases and the V segment lost 0 bases, leaving 2 bases of the junction unmatched. Germline-derived CDR1 and CDR2 are MNHEY and SVGAGI. The CDR3 loop spans 16 amino acids.